The 3 T cell receptor beta chains below were found in one sample sequenced in a study of T cell repertoires in aging, cancer and after chemotherapy. Rearranged V-D-J TRB sequences were amplified with a mixed TRB-A/B primer pool. TCRdb used MiXCR to reprocess the multiplex PCR reads, holding one entry per CDR3 protein. This sample has 7,000 to 8,500 distinct CDR3 sequences; approximately 49% occur once, and the top ten carry 3.5%. The template was genomic DNA from peripheral blood, not RNA. The sample was blood. These receptors originate from a human donor with a solid tumor.

The chain has TRBV6-5 and TRBJ1-4, with D possibly TRBD1 on 6 matching bases. The CDR3 contains 14 residues. Germline CDR1 is MNHEY and CDR2 is SVGAGI. The V end lost 2 bases, the J end lost 8 bases, and 12 bases lay between the germline ends. The CDR3: CASSYGDQGEKLFF. CDR3 bases: TGTGCCAGCAGTTACGGGGACCAGGGGGAAAAACTGTTTTTT.

V gene TRBV19 combines with J gene TRBJ2-3, with TRBD2 matching over 8 bases. V was pared by 8 bases and J by 4 bases, with 5 bases of the junction left unmatched. The CDR3 is 13 amino acids. Germline V gene data show CDR1 as LNHDA and CDR2 as SQIVND (reference sequence). CDR3 coding DNA: TGTGCCAGTGGCGGGAGGTTGGCAGATACGCAGTATTTT. It codes for CASGGRLADTQYF.

This clonotype came up once. The chain carries TRBV7-2 and TRBJ2-7; no definite D call. The CDR3 has 16 amino acids. Germline-derived CDR1 and CDR2 are SGHTA and FQGNSA. V was cut by 1 base and J by 0 bases, with 13 bases left in between. CDR3 residues: CASSLVQDPSSYEQYF. The DNA for the CDR3 is TGTGCCAGCAGCTTAGTCCAGGACCCAAGCTCCTACGAGCAGTACTTC.